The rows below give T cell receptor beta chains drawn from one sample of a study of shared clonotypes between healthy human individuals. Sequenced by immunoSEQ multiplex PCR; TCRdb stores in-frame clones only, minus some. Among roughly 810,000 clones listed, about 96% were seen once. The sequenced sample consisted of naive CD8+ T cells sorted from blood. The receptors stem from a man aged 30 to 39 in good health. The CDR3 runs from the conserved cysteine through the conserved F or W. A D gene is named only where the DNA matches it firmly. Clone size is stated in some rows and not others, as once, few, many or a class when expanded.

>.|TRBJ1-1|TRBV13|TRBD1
CASSSTGGMNTEAFF
TGTGCCAGCAGCTCGACAGGGGGAATGAACACTGAAGCTTTCTTT
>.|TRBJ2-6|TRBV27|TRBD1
CASSSDDRGLSGANVLTF
TGTGCCAGCAGTTCCGATGACAGGGGGCTGTCTGGGGCCAACGTCCTGACTTTC
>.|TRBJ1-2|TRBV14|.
CASSQGVGGGYTF
TGTGCCAGCAGCCAAGGCGTCGGGGGTGGCTACACCTTC
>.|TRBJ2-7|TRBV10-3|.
CAISESVVAYEQYF
TGTGCCATCAGTGAGTCAGTGGTCGCCTACGAGCAGTACTTC
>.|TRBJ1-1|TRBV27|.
CASSLGQMNTEAFF
TGTGCCAGCAGTTTAGGGCAGATGAACACTGAAGCTTTCTTT
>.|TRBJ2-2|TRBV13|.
CASRQATNTGELFF
TGTGCCTCCCGACAGGCCACGAACACCGGGGAGCTGTTTTTT
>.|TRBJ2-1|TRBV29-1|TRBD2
CSVDPTSGRREQFF
TGCAGCGTTGACCCGACTAGCGGGAGACGGGAGCAGTTCTTC
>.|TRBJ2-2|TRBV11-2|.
CASSHPELFF
TGTGCCAGCAGCCACCCTGAGCTGTTTTTT
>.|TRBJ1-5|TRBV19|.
CASSSGLGLNQPQHF
TGTGCCAGTAGTTCAGGGTTGGGACTTAATCAGCCCCAGCATTTT
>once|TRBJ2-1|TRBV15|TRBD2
CATSTPFVAGANNEQFF
TGTGCCACCAGCACCCCTTTCGTCGCGGGAGCAAACAATGAGCAGTTCTTC
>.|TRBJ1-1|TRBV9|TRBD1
CASSRTGDVTEAFF
TGTGCCAGCAGTAGGACAGGGGATGTCACTGAAGCTTTCTTT
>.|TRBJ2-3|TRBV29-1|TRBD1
CSVEPGQGRNTQYF
TGCAGCGTTGAACCGGGACAGGGCAGAAATACGCAGTATTTT
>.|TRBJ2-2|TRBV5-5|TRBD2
CASSSLLLAGPTTTGELFF
TGTGCCAGCAGCTCCCTCCTACTAGCGGGTCCTACAACCACCGGGGAGCTGTTTTTT
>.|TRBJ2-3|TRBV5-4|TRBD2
CASSPLDGGLAGDTTDTQYF
TGTGCCAGCAGTCCACTGGACGGAGGACTAGCGGGAGATACCACAGATACGCAGTATTTT
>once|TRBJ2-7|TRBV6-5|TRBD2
CASRVGTTYEQYF
TGTGCCAGCAGGGTTGGGACTACCTACGAGCAGTACTTC
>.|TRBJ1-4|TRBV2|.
CASSATGNNEKLFF
TGTGCCAGCAGTGCAACAGGGAATAATGAAAAACTGTTTTTT
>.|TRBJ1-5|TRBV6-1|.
CASRQGGQPQHF
TGTGCCAGCAGACAGGGAGGTCAGCCCCAGCATTTT
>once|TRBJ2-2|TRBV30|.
CASKGETGELFF
TGTGCCTCGAAGGGGGAAACCGGGGAGCTGTTTTTT
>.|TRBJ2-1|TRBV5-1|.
CATASTQGMMSYNEQFF
TGCGCCACCGCTTCGACACAGGGAATGATGTCCTACAATGAGCAGTTCTTC
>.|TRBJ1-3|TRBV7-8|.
CASSLENGHYGNTIYF
TGTGCCAGCAGCTTAGAAAATGGGCACTATGGGAACACCATATATTTT
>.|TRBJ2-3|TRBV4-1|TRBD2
CASSQGLAGTDTQYF
TGCGCCAGCAGCCAAGGACTAGCGGGAACAGATACGCAGTATTTT
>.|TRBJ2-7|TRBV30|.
CAWSGSYEQYF
TGTGCCTGGAGTGGATCCTACGAGCAGTACTTC
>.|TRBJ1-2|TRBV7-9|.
CASSLVGGYGYTF
TGTGCCAGCAGCTTAGTAGGAGGGTATGGCTACACCTTC
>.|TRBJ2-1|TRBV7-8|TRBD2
CASSLTSGSYSSYNEQFF
TGTGCCAGCAGCTTGACTAGCGGGAGCTACAGCTCCTACAATGAGCAGTTCTTC
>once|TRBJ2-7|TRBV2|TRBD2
CAGTSGRYEQYF
TGTGCCGGCACTAGCGGTCGCTACGAGCAGTACTTC
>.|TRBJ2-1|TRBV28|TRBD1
CASSPGAGQASFSYNEQFF
TGTGCCAGCAGTCCAGGTGCGGGACAGGCGTCGTTCTCCTACAATGAGCAGTTCTTC
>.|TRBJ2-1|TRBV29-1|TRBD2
CSVIGLAGSSYNEQFF
TGCAGCGTTATAGGACTAGCGGGCAGCTCCTACAATGAGCAGTTCTTC
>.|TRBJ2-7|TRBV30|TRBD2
CAWRTSGSYEQYF
TGTGCCTGGAGAACTAGCGGATCCTACGAGCAGTACTTC
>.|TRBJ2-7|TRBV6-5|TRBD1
CASTPGQGSSEQYF
TGTGCCAGCACCCCGGGACAGGGGTCGTCCGAGCAGTACTTC
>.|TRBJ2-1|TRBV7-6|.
CASSLGLGMLYNEQFF
TGTGCCAGCAGCTTAGGACTAGGGATGCTCTACAATGAGCAGTTCTTC
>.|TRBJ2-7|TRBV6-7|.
CASSNPGPNYEQYF
TGTGCCAGCAGTAATCCGGGACCTAATTACGAGCAGTACTTC
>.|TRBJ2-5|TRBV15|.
CATSRAWKETQYF
TGTGCCACCAGCAGGGCGTGGAAAGAGACCCAGTACTTC
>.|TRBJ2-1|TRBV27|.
CASSVQGGYNEQFF
TGTGCCAGCAGTGTTCAAGGAGGATACAATGAGCAGTTCTTC
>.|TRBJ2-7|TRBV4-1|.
CASSQFNPGYEQYF
TGCGCCAGCAGCCAATTTAACCCGGGATACGAGCAGTACTTC
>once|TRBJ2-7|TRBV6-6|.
CASSPQRTLVEQYF
TGTGCCAGCAGTCCCCAGCGAACCTTGGTTGAGCAGTACTTC
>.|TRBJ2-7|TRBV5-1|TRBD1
CASSQTGAPYEQYF
TGCGCCAGCAGCCAGACAGGGGCCCCCTACGAGCAGTACTTC
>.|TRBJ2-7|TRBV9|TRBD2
CASSVERLAGWDEQYF
TGTGCCAGCAGCGTAGAGAGACTAGCGGGATGGGACGAGCAGTACTTC